This T cell receptor beta chain was captured by sequencing in a study of T cell responses to AZD1222 COVID-19 vaccine. Findings of the study overall: Along spike, vaccine-associated CD4 TCRs were found throughout, with dominance at 160-218 and 743-854. Donors were mostly white British, more females; clonal diversity possibly underestimated.

Sequencing was performed with immunoSEQ multiplex PCR; in TCRdb, only in-frame clones are kept and a portion is missing. Of about 140,000 clones detected, roughly 93% appear once; the ten largest clones hold approximately 0.96%. Trimming cost V 0 bases and J 7 bases, with 15 bases left between them. The CDR3 has 15 residues. CDR1 and CDR2 from the germline V gene are ENHRY and SYGVKD. In regard to this clone: Its antigen is unknown.

The sample was peripheral blood, taken on day 0 of MenACWY control vaccination. The sequence derives from an adult in good health. The J gene is TRBJ1-2, the V gene TRBV10-3, with D perhaps TRBD1 (5 bases). In nucleotides, the CDR3 is TGTGCCATCAGTGAGTCGTGGGGGGATCGCAGTGGCTACACCTTC. Its translation: CAISESWGDRSGYTF.